A single sample gave rise to the 28 T cell receptor beta chains below, sequenced in a study of blood T cell repertoires in COVID-19. Using immunoSEQ multiplex PCR, the repertoire was profiled, and TCRdb retains in-frame clones only, with some absent. This table holds over 250,000 clones, approximately 91% found once. Material: peripheral blood. The receptor set was obtained from a woman in her 30s with acute or convalescent COVID-19.

V is TRBV3-1 (or the pseudogene TRBV3-2) and J is TRBJ1-4; TRBD1 is a possible D gene (5 bases). The germline V gene has CDR1 LGHDT and CDR2 YNNKEL (reference sequence). Trimming removed 4 bases from V and 6 bases from J, with 15 bases in between. This CDR3 comprises 15 residues. CDR3 sequence: CASSPDTGVDEKLFF. CDR3 nucleotide sequence: TGTGCCAGCAGCCCGGACACGGGGGTTGATGAAAAACTGTTTTTT.

The gene calls are TRBV7-2 and TRBJ2-7, with a weak D call TRBD1 (6 bases). The V end was cut by 2 bases, the J end by 4 bases, with 12 bases between. The germline gives CDR1 SGHTA, CDR2 FQGNSA. The CDR3 is 14 amino acids. CDR3 nucleotides: TGTGCCAGCAGCTTAACAGGGAGTAGGTACGAGCAGTACTTC. Translating it yields CASSLTGSRYEQYF.

The J gene is TRBJ2-3, the V gene TRBV5-1; 9 nucleotides match TRBD2. CDR3 length: 15 amino acids. Germline loops: CDR1 SGHRS, CDR2 YFSETQ. J gave up 6 bases and V 1 base, and 6 bases lay outside the gene matches. The CDR3 spells CASSLPLAGWDTQYF. CDR3 nucleotide sequence: TGCGCCAGCAGCTTGCCTCTAGCGGGATGGGATACGCAGTATTTT.

This clone was detected only a few times. The rearrangement uses TRBV5-6 and TRBJ1-5; 8 nucleotides agree with TRBD1. Germline V lookup: CDR1 SGHDT, CDR2 YYEEEE. V lost 0 bases to trimming and J lost 7 bases; unmatched junction nucleotides: 6. The CDR3 sequence is 15 residues long. CDR3 in DNA: TGTGCCAGCAGCTTGGGGGGCTACAGGGGGCAGCCCCAGCATTTT. Translated, it gives CASSLGGYRGQPQHF.

This sequence joins TRBV2 and TRBJ2-6; TRBD2 might be the D (5 bases). The CDR3 is 17 residues long. The ends were cut back, 5 bases at V and 0 bases at J, with 14 bases in the middle. Germline values: CDR1 SNHLY, CDR2 FYNNEI. The CDR3: CASSLTRVASGANVLTF. CDR3 nucleotides: TGTGCCAGCAGTCTAACGAGGGTGGCCTCTGGGGCCAACGTCCTGACTTTC.

The chain has TRBV30 and TRBJ1-3; 7 positions agree with TRBD1. J was trimmed by 4 bases and V by 5 bases; bases with no gene match: 2. The germline V gene has CDR1 GTSNPN and CDR2 SVGIG (reference sequence). The CDR3 length is 12 residues. The CDR3 DNA reads TGTGCCTGGCAGGGGGTAGGAAACACCATATATTTT. Its protein is CAWQGVGNTIYF. The full variable domain, rest sourced from reference TRBV30 and TRBJ1-3, is SQTIHQWPATLVQPVGSPLSLECTVEGTSNPNLYWYRQAAGRGLQLLFYSVGIGQISSEVPQNLSASRPQDRQFILSSKKLLLSDSGFYLCAWQGVGNTIYFGEGSWLTVV.

The rearrangement links TRBV9 to TRBJ2-7, with 7 positions matching TRBD2. Germline CDR1 reads SGDLS; CDR2 reads YYNGEE. The CDR3 is made up of 18 amino acids. V was pared by 0 bases and J by 2 bases, with 14 bases of the junction left unmatched. The CDR3 sequence is CASSVAGTGGSNPYEQYF. The CDR3, as DNA: TGTGCCAGCAGCGTAGCCGGGACTGGCGGGAGTAACCCCTACGAGCAGTACTTC.

The chain recombines TRBV5-6 with TRBJ1-2; D possibly corresponds to TRBD1 (5 bases). Trimming removed 2 bases from V and 0 bases from J, with 11 bases in between. Germline CDR1 and CDR2: SGHDT and YYEEEE. The CDR3 spans 15 residues. For the CDR3, the DNA is TGTGCCAGCAGCTTCGGGGGTAGGTCTAACTATGGCTACACCTTC. Its translation: CASSFGGRSNYGYTF. The variable domain in full, completed from reference TRBV5-6 and TRBJ1-2, reads DAGVTQSPTHLIKTRGQQVTLRCSPKSGHDTVSWYQQALGQGPQFIFQYYEEEERQRGNFPDRFSGHQFPNYSSELNVNALLLGDSALYLCASSFGGRSNYGYTFGSGTRLTVV.

The chain recombines TRBV9 with TRBJ2-3; the D is unclear. Germline assignment: CDR1 SGDLS and CDR2 YYNGEE. The CDR3 is 10 residues long. Trimming pared 9 bases from V and 7 bases from J, leaving 9 bases between. The CDR3 region is CATLTHTQYF. CDR3 sequence (DNA): TGTGCCACCCTAACTCATACGCAGTATTTT.

Here the CDR3 reads CASQFTRGSNQPQHF. CDR3 bases: TGTGCCAGCCAGTTCACCCGGGGAAGCAATCAGCCCCAGCATTTT. V gene TRBV19 combines with J gene TRBJ1-5, with D hard to call. The CDR3 runs to 15 residues. Trimming took off 9 bases at V and 1 base at J, with 16 bases between the two ends. Per the germline V gene, CDR1 is LNHDA and CDR2 is SQIVND (reference sequence).

V usage is TRBV7-9 and J usage is TRBJ2-3, with D unclear. V lost 0 bases and J lost 0, with 4 bases in between. The CDR3 length is 14 residues. Germline loops: CDR1 SEHNR, CDR2 FQNEAQ (reference sequence). The CDR3 DNA reads as TGTGCCAGCAGCTTAGCCCAAAGCACAGATACGCAGTATTTT. Amino acids: CASSLAQSTDTQYF.

The CDR3 protein is CASSLGLADSYEQYF. CDR3 DNA: TGTGCCAGCAGCCTCGGACTAGCGGACTCCTACGAGCAGTACTTC. The chain has TRBV7-9 and TRBJ2-7, with 10 bases identical to TRBD2. The CDR3 runs 15 residues. The trim removed 5 bases at V and 0 bases at J, leaving 4 bases unmatched. Per the germline V gene, CDR1 is SEHNR and CDR2 is FQNEAQ (reference sequence).

This rearrangement joins TRBV14 to TRBJ1-6; D is uncertain. CDR3 length equals 16 residues. From germline, CDR1 is SGHDN and CDR2 FVKESK. Deletions cut 3 bases from V and 7 bases from J, with 16 bases between. CDR3 bases: TGTGCCAGCAGCCAGAGGCAGCCTGATACAAATTCACCCCTCCACTTT. Residues: CASSQRQPDTNSPLHF.

The J gene is TRBJ2-7, the V gene TRBV9, with TRBD1 as a possible D gene (5 bases). CDR1 is SGDLS, CDR2 YYNGEE, per germline. CDR3 length: 14 amino acids. V lost 4 bases and J lost 0, with 11 bases in between. The CDR3 bases are TGTGCCAGCAGCCCAGGGCAGAGCTCCTACGAGCAGTACTTC. Amino acid sequence: CASSPGQSSYEQYF.

The V gene is TRBV9, the J gene TRBJ2-1, with 9 bases fitting TRBD2. The germline gives CDR1 SGDLS, CDR2 YYNGEE. CDR3 length: 17 amino acids. After removal of 0 bases from V and 7 bases from J, the junction contained 11 bases not matched to a gene. This CDR3 is CASSVVSSGSVGNEQFF. The CDR3 nucleotides are TGTGCCAGCAGCGTAGTGAGTAGCGGGAGTGTCGGAAATGAGCAGTTCTTC.

This clone has more than one count but fewer than ten. The rearrangement joins TRBV7-9 to TRBJ2-1, with TRBD2 matching 8 bases. CDR3 length equals 14 residues. Germline V gives CDR1 SEHNR, CDR2 FQNEAQ (reference sequence). Unmatched junction bases numbered 3, after V lost 5 bases and J lost 3 bases. CDR3 sequence: CASSAGTSYNEQFF. The CDR3 DNA reads TGTGCCAGCAGCGCAGGGACTAGCTACAATGAGCAGTTCTTC.

This clone appeared once. J is TRBJ1-2 and V is TRBV30; a possible D gene is TRBD1 (6 bases). V was clipped by 2 bases and J by 2 bases, with 12 bases between them. The germline gives CDR1 GTSNPN, CDR2 SVGIG (reference sequence). This CDR3 has 14 amino acids. In DNA form, the CDR3 reads TGTGCCTGGAGTACAGGGACGTCCAACTATGGCTACACCTTC. Amino acids: CAWSTGTSNYGYTF.

V gene TRBV5-3 combines with J gene TRBJ2-3; a possible D gene is TRBD2 (6 bases). TRBV5-3 is an ORF, and what it does is uncertain. V lost 4 bases and J 6 bases, leaving 15 bases between the germline ends. The CDR3 extends over 14 amino acids. The CDR3 nucleotides are TGTGCCAGAAGCAAGGGACTCCTCCTGGATACGCAGTATTTT. Amino acids: CARSKGLLLDTQYF.

The chain recombines TRBV10-3 with TRBJ2-2; TRBD1 might be the D (6 bases). CDR3 length: 14 residues. Germline values: CDR1 ENHRY, CDR2 SYGVKD. Trimming pared 6 bases from V and 3 bases from J, leaving 11 bases between. The CDR3 sequence is CAIRAGTHTGELFF. The CDR3 nucleotides are TGTGCCATCAGGGCCGGGACACACACCGGGGAGCTGTTTTTT.

This chain connects TRBV25-1 to TRBJ2-2; weak D call: TRBD2 (6 bases). Germline CDR1 MGHDK, CDR2 SYGVNS. The length of the CDR3 is 12 residues. V dropped 3 bases and J dropped 11 bases, with 10 bases sitting between them. CDR3 in DNA: TGTGCCAGCAGTGATCTTACTAGCGAGCTGTTTTTT. It yields the protein CASSDLTSELFF.

This sequence joins TRBV2 and TRBJ2-7; 10 bases match TRBD2. With V trimmed by 6 bases and J by 5 bases, 10 bases remained unmatched. The CDR3 has 15 residues. From germline, CDR1 is SNHLY and CDR2 FYNNEI. The CDR3 reads CASRQSGRAPDEQYF. The CDR3, as DNA: TGTGCCAGCAGACAAAGCGGGAGGGCCCCGGACGAGCAGTACTTC.

A single count supports this clone. The genes are TRBV5-5 and TRBJ2-7; D is perhaps TRBD2 (6 bases). The CDR3 is 14 amino acids. Trimming shortened V by 1 base and J by 3 bases, and 11 bases separated the two germline ends. Germline V gene data show CDR1 as SGHKS and CDR2 as YYEKEE (reference sequence). Here the CDR3 reads CASSLTGEYYEQYF. CDR3 coding DNA: TGTGCCAGCAGCTTGACGGGAGAGTACTACGAGCAGTACTTC.

CDR3 sequence (DNA): TGTGCCAGCAGTCATGGACAGGCCCGCTATGGCTACACCTTC. It specifies CASSHGQARYGYTF. The rearrangement uses TRBV6-2 or TRBV6-3 and TRBJ1-2; 7 bases align to TRBD1. Trimming took 5 bases from V and 4 from J; bases not matched to a gene: 7. In germline, CDR1 is MNHEY, CDR2 SVGEGT. The length of the CDR3 is 14 residues.

The CDR3 coding sequence is TGTGCCAGCAGCTTCGGGGGTGAGCAGTTCTTC. This translates into CASSFGGEQFF. The genes are TRBV7-9 and TRBJ2-1, with a possible D match to TRBD2 (6 bases). CDR3 length equals 11 residues. The germline CDR1 and CDR2 sequences are SEHNR and FQNEAQ (reference sequence). V lost 3 bases to trimming and J lost 9 bases, with 6 bases between them.

The chain employs TRBV11-3 and TRBJ1-1; 8 bases fit TRBD1. The CDR3 contains 18 residues. The germline CDR1 and CDR2 sequences are SGHNT and YENEEA. The V and J ends lost 6 bases and 1 base, in that order; junction bases with no gene match: 16. In DNA form, the CDR3 reads TGTGCCAGCAGACGGACAGGGCGCTTGACTTGGGGGAACACTGAAGCTTTCTTT. Translation: CASRRTGRLTWGNTEAFF.

A few counts support this clone. The chain has TRBV7-2 and TRBJ1-1; D may be TRBD1 (5 bases). Per germline, CDR1 SGHTA and CDR2 FQGNSA. The CDR3 is 13 amino acids. With 6 bases removed from V and 1 base from J, the gap between germline ends came to 9 bases. The CDR3 protein is CASRTDRNTEAFF. DNA for the CDR3: TGTGCCAGCAGAACAGACAGGAACACTGAAGCTTTCTTT.

The chain combines TRBV21-1 with TRBJ2-5; the D call TRBD1 from the table was never checked on the DNA. TRBV21-1 is listed as a pseudogene. This CDR3 is 13 amino acids long. CDR3 region: CASRNRDGETQYF. CDR3 DNA sequence: TGTGCCAGCAGAAACAGGGATGGCGAGACCCAGTACTTC.

This clone was counted a few times. The V call is TRBV5-1, the J call TRBJ2-7, with 9 bases that match TRBD1. The germline V gene encodes CDR1 SGHRS and CDR2 YFSETQ. J was trimmed by 3 bases and V by 0 bases; bases with no gene match: 4. The CDR3 consists of 15 residues. This CDR3 reads CASSLEGTGFYEQYF. The CDR3 nucleotides read TGCGCCAGCAGCTTGGAAGGGACAGGGTTCTACGAGCAGTACTTC. Together with reference TRBV5-1 and TRBJ2-7, the CDR3 gives the full variable domain: KAGVTQTPRYLIKTRGQQVTLSCSPISGHRSVSWYQQTPGQGLQFLFEYFSETQRNKGNFPGRFSGRQFSNSRSEMNVSTLELGDSALYLCASSLEGTGFYEQYFGPGTRLTVT.